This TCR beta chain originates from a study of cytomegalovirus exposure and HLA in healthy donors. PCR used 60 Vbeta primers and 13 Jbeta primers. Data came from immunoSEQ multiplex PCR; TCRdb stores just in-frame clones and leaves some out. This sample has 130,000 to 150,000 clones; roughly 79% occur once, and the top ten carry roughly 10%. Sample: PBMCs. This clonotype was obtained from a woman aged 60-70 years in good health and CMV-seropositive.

The CDR3 DNA is TGTGCCAGCAGCTTAGAAGTTAGAAGCCCCTACGAGCAGTACTTC. Translated, it gives CASSLEVRSPYEQYF. This chain uses TRBV7-2 with TRBJ2-7; unclear D gene. The germline V gene encodes CDR1 SGHTA and CDR2 FQGNSA. This CDR3 contains 15 residues. Trimming pared 1 base from V and 2 bases from J, leaving 12 bases between.